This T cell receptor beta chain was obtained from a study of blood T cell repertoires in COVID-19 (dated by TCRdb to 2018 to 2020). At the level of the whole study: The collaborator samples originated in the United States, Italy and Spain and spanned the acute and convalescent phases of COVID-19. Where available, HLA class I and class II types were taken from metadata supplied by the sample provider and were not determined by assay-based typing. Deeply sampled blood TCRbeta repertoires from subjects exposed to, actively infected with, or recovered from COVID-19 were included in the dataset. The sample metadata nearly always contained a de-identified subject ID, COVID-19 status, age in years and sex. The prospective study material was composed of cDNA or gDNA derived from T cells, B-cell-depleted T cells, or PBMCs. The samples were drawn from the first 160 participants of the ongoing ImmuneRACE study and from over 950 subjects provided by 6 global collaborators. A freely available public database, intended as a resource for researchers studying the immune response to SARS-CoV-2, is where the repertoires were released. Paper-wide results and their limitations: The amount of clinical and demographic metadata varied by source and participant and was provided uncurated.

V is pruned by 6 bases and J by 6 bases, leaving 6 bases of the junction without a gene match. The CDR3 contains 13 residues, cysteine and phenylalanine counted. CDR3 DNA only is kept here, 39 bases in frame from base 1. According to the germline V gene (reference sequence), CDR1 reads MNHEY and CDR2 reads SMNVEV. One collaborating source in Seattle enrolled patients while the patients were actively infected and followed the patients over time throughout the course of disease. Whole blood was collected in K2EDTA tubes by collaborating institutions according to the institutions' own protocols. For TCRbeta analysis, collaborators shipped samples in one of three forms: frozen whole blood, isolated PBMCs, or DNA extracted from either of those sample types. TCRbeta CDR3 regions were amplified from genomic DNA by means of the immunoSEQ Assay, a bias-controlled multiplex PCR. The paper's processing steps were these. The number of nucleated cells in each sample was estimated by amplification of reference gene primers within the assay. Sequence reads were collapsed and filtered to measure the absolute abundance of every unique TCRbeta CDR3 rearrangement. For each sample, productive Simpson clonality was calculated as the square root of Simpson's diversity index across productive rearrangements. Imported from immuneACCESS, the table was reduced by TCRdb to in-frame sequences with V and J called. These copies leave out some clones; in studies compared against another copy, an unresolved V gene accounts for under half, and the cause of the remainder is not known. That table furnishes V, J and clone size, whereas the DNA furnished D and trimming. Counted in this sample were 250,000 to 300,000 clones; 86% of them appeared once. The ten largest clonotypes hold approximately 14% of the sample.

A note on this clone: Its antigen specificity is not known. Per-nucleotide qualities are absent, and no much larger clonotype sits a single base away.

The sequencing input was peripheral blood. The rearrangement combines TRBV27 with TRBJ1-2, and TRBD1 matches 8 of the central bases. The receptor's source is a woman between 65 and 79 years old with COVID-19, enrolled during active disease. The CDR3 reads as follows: CASRGQGANGYTF. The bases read TGTGCCAGCAGAGGACAGGGAGCGAATGGCTACACCTTC.